Below are 16 T cell receptor beta chains sequenced from a single sample in a study of spatial heterogeneity in lung cancer (dated by TCRdb to about 2019). The paper as a whole reports these results and caveats: The tumor nonsynonymous mutation count correlated with the number of expanded alpha and beta TCRs within the tumor.

The time point label corresponds to: sample taken at primary tumor resection. The library was prepared using 5' RACE. The instrument was a NextSeq 500. TCRdb reworked the public reads: Q25 trimming with fastp, MiXCR clone assembly, productive beta chains retained. All rows with the same CDR3 protein become a single entry with the most common DNA and genes. Across this sample there are 13,000 or so distinct CDR3 sequences, with around 5.8% seen only once. The ten top clones hold roughly 10% of the sample. Antigen specificity for these receptors is unknown. Source: lung tumor tissue, taken at surgery. The receptors shown here come from a female donor with early-stage non-small cell lung cancer.

This clonotype qualifies as medium-sized. V gene TRBV4-1 combines with J gene TRBJ2-3; D call uncertain. CDR3 length equals 15 residues. CDR1 and CDR2 from the germline V gene are MGHRA and YSYEKL. Deletions cut 3 bases from V and 4 bases from J, with 14 bases between. The chain's CDR3 is CASSQARGVADTQYF. The CDR3 DNA sequence: TGCGCCAGCAGCCAGGCAAGAGGCGTCGCAGATACGCAGTATTTT.

This clonotype was observed at least ten times. J is TRBJ1-6 and V is TRBV10-3; no clear D. The CDR3 length is 13 residues. CDR1 and CDR2 (germline): ENHRY, SYGVKD. Trimming removed 2 bases from V and 9 bases from J, with 8 bases in between. The CDR3 reads CAISEVQASPLHF. The DNA of the CDR3 is TGTGCCATCAGTGAGGTTCAGGCTTCACCCCTCCACTTT.

This clonotype has at least ten counts. This chain joins TRBV12-3 or TRBV12-4 and TRBJ1-1; D not certain. V was clipped by 6 bases and J by 1 base, with 9 bases between them. This CDR3 is 13 amino acids long. CDR3 nucleotide sequence: TGTGCCAGCAGCTCATACACGAACACTGAAGCTTTCTTT. This encodes CASSSYTNTEAFF.

Many counts were recorded for this clonotype. This chain connects TRBV28 to TRBJ2-1; TRBD1 is a possible D gene (7 bases). The germline CDR1 and CDR2 sequences are MDHEN and SYDVKM. V lost 1 base and J 1 base, leaving 11 bases between the germline ends. This CDR3 region has 16 residues. The CDR3 nucleotides are TGTGCCAGCAGTTTATTGTCAGGGGGGTCCTACAATGAGCAGTTCTTC. This translates into CASSLLSGGSYNEQFF.

This clonotype was seen ten or more times. The CDR3 region is CASSSRDSNEQFF. Written as DNA, the CDR3 is TGTGCCAGCAGCTCTCGGGACAGCAATGAGCAGTTCTTC. The gene calls are TRBV7-8 and TRBJ2-1, with 7 bases matching TRBD1. V trimming: 4 bases; J trimming: 6 bases; junction bases outside the gene matches: 3. Germline V gene data show CDR1 as SGHVS and CDR2 as FQNEAQ. The CDR3 extends over 13 amino acids.

This clonotype was recorded at least ten times. The chain combines TRBV5-5 with TRBJ1-3; 7 bases are shared with TRBD1. J was trimmed by 2 bases and V by 4 bases; bases with no gene match: 9. Per germline, CDR1 SGHKS and CDR2 YYEKEE (reference sequence). The CDR3 extends over 16 amino acids. CDR3 residues: CASSAQGEVAGNTIYF. CDR3 nucleotide sequence: TGTGCCAGCAGCGCCCAGGGGGAAGTTGCTGGAAACACCATATATTTT. Complete variable domain (other parts from reference TRBV5-5 and TRBJ1-3): DAGVTQSPTHLIKTRGQQVTLRCSPISGHKSVSWYQQVLGQGPQFIFQYYEKEERGRGNFPDRFSARQFPNYSSELNVNALLLGDSALYLCASSAQGEVAGNTIYFGEGSWLTVV.

The rearrangement links TRBV29-1 to TRBJ1-2, with no clear D. Germline assignment: CDR1 SQVTM and CDR2 ANQGSEA. Trimming left V 3 bases short and J 2 bases short, with 7 bases between. CDR3 length: 12 residues. The CDR3 DNA reads as TGCAGCGTTGACCTTCGGAACTATGGCTACACCTTC. It is translated as CSVDLRNYGYTF. Combining the CDR3 with reference TRBV29-1 and TRBJ1-2 gives the whole variable domain SAVISQKPSRDICQRGTSLTIQCQVDSQVTMMFWYRQQPGQSLTLIATANQGSEATYESGFVIDKFPISRPNLTFSTLTVSNMSPEDSSIYLCSVDLRNYGYTFGSGTRLTVV.

This clonotype was counted at least ten times. The CDR3 DNA follows: TGTGCCAGCAGCTTAGTAGGAGGTATTGCAGATACGCAGTATTTT. It codes for CASSLVGGIADTQYF. V and J are TRBV7-2 and TRBJ2-3, with a possible D match to TRBD2 (5 bases). From germline, CDR1 is SGHTA and CDR2 FQGNSA. V gave up 1 base and J gave up 4 bases, with 12 bases separating them. This CDR3 has 15 amino acids. Variable domain in full (rest from reference TRBV7-2 and TRBJ2-3): GAGVSQSPSNKVTEKGKDVELRCDPISGHTALYWYRQSLGQGLEFLIYFQGNSAPDKSGLPSDRFSAERTGGSVSTLTIQRTQQEDSAVYLCASSLVGGIADTQYFGPGTRLTVL.

This clonotype was picked up many times. V gene TRBV5-1 combines with J gene TRBJ2-3, with 8 bases that match TRBD2. This CDR3 contains 17 residues. Unmatched junction bases numbered 12, after V lost 4 bases and J lost 2 bases. Germline V gene sequence: CDR1 SGHRS, CDR2 YFSETQ. DNA of the CDR3: TGCGCCAGCAGCGTACCCCTTGGCGGGGGGCCCACAGATACGCAGTATTTT. As protein: CASSVPLGGGPTDTQYF.

By frequency in the sample, this clonotype is medium-sized. This chain links TRBV11-2 with TRBJ1-2; 7 nucleotides align to TRBD1. Per the germline V gene, CDR1 is SGHAT and CDR2 is FQNNGV. This CDR3 contains 15 residues. Trimming at V came to 2 bases and at J to 9 bases, leaving 12 bases not matched to a gene. In nucleotides, the CDR3 is TGTGCCAGCAGCTTATCCCCCGACAGGGCATATCGCTACACCTTC. Translation gives CASSLSPDRAYRYTF.

This clonotype was picked up many times. The chain couples TRBV6-6 to TRBJ1-2; D possibly corresponds to TRBD1 (5 bases). The CDR3 runs to 13 residues. CDR1 MNHNY and CDR2 SVGAGI come from the germline V gene (reference sequence). Between the trimmed V and J ends, which lost 3 bases and 1 base, there was a span of 6 bases. The CDR3 sequence: CASSYGGNYGYTF. CDR3 DNA: TGTGCCAGCAGTTATGGGGGTAACTATGGCTACACCTTC.

This clonotype was counted at least ten times. The chain employs TRBV7-3 and TRBJ1-2, with TRBD1 matching 8 bases. CDR1 is SGHTA and CDR2 is FQGTGA in the germline V gene. The CDR3 is 15 amino acids. V shed 1 base and J 4 bases; nucleotides not matched to a gene: 5. The CDR3 DNA reads as TGTGCCAGCAGCTTAAAAGGGGGACAGGTCTATGGCTACACCTTC. The encoded protein is CASSLKGGQVYGYTF.

This clonotype was counted many times. The chain is built from TRBV7-3 and TRBJ2-3; D not certain. The CDR3 covers 12 residues. The V gene's germline CDR1 is SGHTA and CDR2 FQGTGA. Trimming shortened V by 3 bases and J by 5 bases, and 6 bases separated the two germline ends. The CDR3 bases are TGTGCCAGCAGCTTCGCAGGAGATACGCAGTATTTT. Its translation: CASSFAGDTQYF.

The rearrangement joins TRBV11-2 to TRBJ1-4, with D possibly matching TRBD1 (5 bases). V dropped 4 bases and J dropped 7 bases, with 13 bases sitting between them. The length of the CDR3 is 14 residues. In germline, CDR1 is SGHAT, CDR2 FQNNGV. The CDR3: CASSYPGRGEKLFF. For the CDR3, the DNA is TGTGCCAGCAGCTATCCAGGGCGTGGTGAAAAACTGTTTTTT. Using reference TRBV11-2 and TRBJ1-4 for the parts outside the CDR3, the full variable domain is EAGVAQSPRYKIIEKRQSVAFWCNPISGHATLYWYQQILGQGPKLLIQFQNNGVVDDSQLPKDRFSAERLKGVDSTLKIQPAKLEDSAVYLCASSYPGRGEKLFFGSGTQLSVL.

In its sample, this clonotype was seen many times. The CDR3 is CAWSRGRDQPQHF. The CDR3, as DNA: TGTGCCTGGAGTAGGGGCAGGGATCAGCCCCAGCATTTT. This rearrangement joins TRBV30 to TRBJ1-5; D perhaps matches TRBD1 (5 bases). CDR1 is GTSNPN and CDR2 is SVGIG in the germline V gene (reference sequence). The CDR3 has 13 amino acids. Trimming removed 2 bases at V and 5 bases at J, with 10 bases between.

This clonotype showed up many times. The gene calls are TRBV11-2 and TRBJ2-3, with D perhaps matching TRBD2 (7 bases). The germline V gene encodes CDR1 SGHAT and CDR2 FQNNGV. V was trimmed by 5 bases and J by 3 bases, leaving 15 bases between them. This CDR3 contains 15 residues. CDR3 coding DNA: TGTGCCAGCAGCCCTCTAGGGGGGGCGACAGATACGCAGTATTTT. Its protein is CASSPLGGATDTQYF. Variable domain in full (rest from reference TRBV11-2 and TRBJ2-3): EAGVAQSPRYKIIEKRQSVAFWCNPISGHATLYWYQQILGQGPKLLIQFQNNGVVDDSQLPKDRFSAERLKGVDSTLKIQPAKLEDSAVYLCASSPLGGATDTQYFGPGTRLTVL.